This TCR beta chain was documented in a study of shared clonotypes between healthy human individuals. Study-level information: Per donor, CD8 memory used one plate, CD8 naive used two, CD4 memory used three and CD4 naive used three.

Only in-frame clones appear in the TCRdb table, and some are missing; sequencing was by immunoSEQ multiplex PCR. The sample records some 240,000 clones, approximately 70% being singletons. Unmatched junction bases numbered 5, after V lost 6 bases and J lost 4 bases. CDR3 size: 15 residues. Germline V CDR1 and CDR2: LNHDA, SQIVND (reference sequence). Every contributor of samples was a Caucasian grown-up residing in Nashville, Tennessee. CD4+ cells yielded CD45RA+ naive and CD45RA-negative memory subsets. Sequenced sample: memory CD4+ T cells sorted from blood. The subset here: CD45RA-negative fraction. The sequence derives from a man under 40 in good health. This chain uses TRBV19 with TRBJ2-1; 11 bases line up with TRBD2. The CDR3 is CASSKGLAEYNEQFF. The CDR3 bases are TGTGCCAGTAGCAAGGGACTAGCGGAATACAATGAGCAGTTCTTC.